The 2 T cell receptor beta chains below come from one sample, sequenced in a study of control samples from healthy donors and cancer patients. Method: immunoSEQ multiplex PCR; TCRdb's copy keeps in-frame clones and lacks some. Found here are 75,000 to 90,000 clones, over 75% of them singletons; the top ten hold over 2%. The specimen sequenced was blood. The receptors originated from a woman between 40 and 50 years old in good health.

This chain joins TRBV19 and TRBJ2-1, with no clear D. The CDR3 spans 14 residues. The V end lost 1 base, the J end lost 6 bases, and 10 bases lay between the germline ends. CDR1 is LNHDA, CDR2 SQIVND, per germline (reference sequence). The CDR3 spells CASSIVSPGNEQFF. The CDR3, as DNA: TGTGCCAGTAGTATAGTTTCGCCGGGCAATGAGCAGTTCTTC.

This clone was seen only a few times. The CDR3 region has the DNA TGTGCCATCAGTTCCGGACAGGGGGCCTACAATGAGCAGTTCTTC. The encoded protein is CAISSGQGAYNEQFF. The chain joins TRBV10-3 to TRBJ2-1, with TRBD1 matching 10 bases. CDR1 is ENHRY and CDR2 is SYGVKD in the germline V gene. V trimming: 5 bases; J trimming: 2 bases; junction bases outside the gene matches: 3. The CDR3 has 15 amino acids.